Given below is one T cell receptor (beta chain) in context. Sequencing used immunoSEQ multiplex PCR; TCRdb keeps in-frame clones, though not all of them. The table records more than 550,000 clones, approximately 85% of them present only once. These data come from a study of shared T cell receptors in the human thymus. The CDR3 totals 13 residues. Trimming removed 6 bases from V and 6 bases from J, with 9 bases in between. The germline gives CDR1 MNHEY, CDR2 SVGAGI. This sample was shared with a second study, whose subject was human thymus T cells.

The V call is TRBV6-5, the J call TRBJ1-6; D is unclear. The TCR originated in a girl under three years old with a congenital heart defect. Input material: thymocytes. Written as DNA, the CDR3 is TGTGCCAGCAGGGTGACTCCTAATTCACCCCTCCACTTT. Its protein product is CASRVTPNSPLHF.